This T cell receptor beta chain was captured in a study of CD8 T cells in Susac syndrome. V shed 6 bases, J shed 1 base, and the junction held 7 bases outside the gene matches. The CDR3 length is 15 residues. Per the germline V gene, CDR1 is MDHEN and CDR2 is SYDVKM. TCR beta sequences were obtained from blood CD8+ and CD4+ T cells. As for this clonotype: The antigen remains undetermined.

Random hexamers served to reverse transcribe roughly 0.45 to 1 ug RNA. A multiplex approach, immunoSEQ multiplex PCR, amplified TCR beta CDR3 across 54 Vbeta and 13 Jbeta. MiXCR, run by TCRdb on the immunoSEQ multiplex PCR reads, gives a single entry per CDR3 protein. This sample has under 95,000 distinct CDR3 sequences, with about 94% found just once. Points from the study as a whole: The CD4+ T cell repertoires that were profiled in Susac syndrome showed no clonal expansion.

The source material was CD4+ T cells from PBMCs. The chain has TRBV28 and TRBJ2-7, with 9 bases fitting TRBD1. The receptor comes from a human donor with Susac syndrome. The CDR3 loop reads CASSPGTGISYEQYF. Written as DNA, the CDR3 is TGTGCCAGCAGCCCCGGGACAGGGATATCCTACGAGCAGTACTTC.